This entry concerns a single T cell receptor beta chain. The antigen is not known. TCRdb processed the 5' RACE reads anew with MiXCR; each CDR3 protein has one entry. The table lists roughly 500,000 distinct CDR3 sequences, 19% of them singletons. The data were obtained in a study of T cells after yellow fever vaccination. Overall study context: Fractions with few cells were prepared using SMART-Seq v4 Ultra Low Input. Study outcomes and limitations: A weaker secondary response peaked on day 5, the primary on day 15. Overlap between CD4 and CD8 compartments was detected for a small share of clonotypes.

Germline V gene data show CDR1 as DFQATT and CDR2 as SNEGSKA (reference sequence). CDR3 length: 15 residues. Unmatched junction bases numbered 10, after V lost 5 bases and J lost 2 bases. The origin of this receptor is a man aged 30 to 45 who received the YFV17D yellow fever vaccine. Sequencing was performed on PBMCs, taken 15 days after the yellow fever booster vaccination. J is TRBJ2-7 and V is TRBV20-1, with 9 bases lining up with TRBD1. The CDR3: CSAGDRDSPTYEQYF. The CDR3 DNA reads as TGCAGTGCTGGGGACAGGGACTCCCCCACCTACGAGCAGTACTTC.